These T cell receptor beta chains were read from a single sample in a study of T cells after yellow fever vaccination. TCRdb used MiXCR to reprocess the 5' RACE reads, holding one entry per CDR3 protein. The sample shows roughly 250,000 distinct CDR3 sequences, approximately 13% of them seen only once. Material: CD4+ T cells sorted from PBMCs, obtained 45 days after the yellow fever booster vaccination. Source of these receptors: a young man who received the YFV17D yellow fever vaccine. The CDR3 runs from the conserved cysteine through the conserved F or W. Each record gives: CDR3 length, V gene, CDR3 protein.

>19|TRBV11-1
CASSPGVTSGRTGTDTQYF
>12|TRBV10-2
CASSESSNEQYF
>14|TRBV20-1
CSARPRGLGETQYF
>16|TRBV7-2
CASSLGQAGNTYEQYF
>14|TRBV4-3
CASSQVGQGYEQYF
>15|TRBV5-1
CASSLESGGNSPLHF
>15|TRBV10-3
CAIRRAGGGGETQYF
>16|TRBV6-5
CASSYSFRGTNEKLFF
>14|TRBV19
CASKRDRGQNEQFF
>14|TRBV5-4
CASSRSGSQETQYF
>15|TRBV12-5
CASGSTGFDSYEQYF
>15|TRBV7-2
CASRPIAGGPYEQYF
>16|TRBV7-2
CASSFQPEAFGGELFF
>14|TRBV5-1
CASSFRDVRETQYF
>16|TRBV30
CAWSKKGTGPSYEQYF
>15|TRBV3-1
CASRKGSFNSYEQYF
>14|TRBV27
CASSRTGGFYEQYF
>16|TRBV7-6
CASSGGGAMSTDTQYF
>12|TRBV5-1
CASSLSPYEQYF
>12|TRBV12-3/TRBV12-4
CASSSLTGELFF
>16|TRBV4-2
CASSQAYTGSYNEQFF
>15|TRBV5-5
CASSSPGRANTEAFF
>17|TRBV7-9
CASSFGLGFGNTGELFF
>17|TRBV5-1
CASSPGGLAGVGETQYF
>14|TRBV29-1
CSVVSGGSTDTQYF
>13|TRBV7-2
CASSLVSAGELFF
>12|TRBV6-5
CASTPPGGEQFF
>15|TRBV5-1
CASSLNRGRPYEQYF
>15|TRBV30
CAWTRQGETYNEQFF
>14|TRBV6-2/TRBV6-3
CASSYSGRFDEQYF
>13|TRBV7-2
CASSSQGNTEAFF
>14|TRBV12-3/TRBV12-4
CASSLGQGFGELFF
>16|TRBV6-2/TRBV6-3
CASSFDSKYSNQPQHF
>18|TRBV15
CATSRGSPGLGSYNEQFF
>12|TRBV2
CASSGTSNIQYF